The 20 T cell receptor beta chains below all came from one sample that was sequenced in a study of shared clonotypes between healthy human individuals. TCRdb keeps only in-frame clones here, not all; method: immunoSEQ multiplex PCR. The sample consists of about 680,000 clones, around 78% of them appearing once. The sequenced sample was memory CD4+ T cells sorted from blood. Noted subset: CD45RA-negative fraction. The receptors shown here come from a young woman in good health.

This clone was seen more than once but under ten times. V usage is TRBV6-6 and J usage is TRBJ1-3, with D uncertain. V was trimmed by 6 bases and J by 4 bases, leaving 13 bases between them. The CDR3 consists of 14 residues. Germline lookup yields CDR1 MNHNY and CDR2 SVGAGI (reference sequence). CDR3 sequence (DNA): TGTGCCAGCAGCTACAAACTACCAGGAAACACCATATATTTT. The encoded protein is CASSYKLPGNTIYF.

The chain joins TRBV11-2 to TRBJ2-1, with 7 bases fitting TRBD1. V was clipped by 2 bases and J by 16 bases; unmatched bases: 11. The length of the CDR3 is 13 residues. CDR1 SGHAT and CDR2 FQNNGV come from the germline V gene. The CDR3 sequence: CASSLPPRDRVFF. CDR3 bases: TGTGCCAGCAGCTTACCCCCCCGGGACAGAGTTTTCTTC.

The chain links TRBV5-6 to TRBJ2-5, with D perhaps TRBD2 (5 bases). Germline V gene sequence: CDR1 SGHDT, CDR2 YYEEEE. The CDR3 extends over 12 amino acids. With 5 bases removed from V and 2 bases from J, the gap between germline ends came to 7 bases. For the CDR3, the DNA is TGTGCCAGCAGTCGAGGGCAAGAGACCCAGTACTTC. It is translated as CASSRGQETQYF.

This clone was seen only once. The chain couples TRBV10-3 to TRBJ1-1; perhaps TRBD1 as D (6 bases). Germline loops: CDR1 ENHRY, CDR2 SYGVKD. The CDR3 extends over 14 amino acids. Deletions cut 6 bases from V and 3 bases from J, with 14 bases between. CDR3 coding DNA: TGTGCCATCAGCCGTGGGAGGGGGGACACTGAAGCTTTCTTT. Protein sequence: CAISRGRGDTEAFF.

V usage is TRBV4-1 and J usage is TRBJ2-7; TRBD2 is a possible D gene (5 bases). Germline V gene lookup returns CDR1 MGHRA and CDR2 YSYEKL. V lost 4 bases and J lost 0, with 13 bases in between. This CDR3 region has 15 residues. The CDR3 DNA is TGCGCCAGCAGCCCGAGGGTTCTCGGCTCCTACGAGCAGTACTTC. This codes for CASSPRVLGSYEQYF.

The chain joins TRBV28 to TRBJ1-2, with TRBD1 as a possible D gene (5 bases). CDR3 length: 15 residues. The germline gives CDR1 MDHEN, CDR2 SYDVKM. Trimming stripped 2 bases from V and 4 bases from J, with 14 bases between. The CDR3 protein is CASSLPDSITYGYTF. In DNA form, the CDR3 reads TGTGCCAGCAGTTTACCTGACAGTATAACCTATGGCTACACCTTC.

This chain links TRBV5-1 with TRBJ2-2; perhaps TRBD2 as D (5 bases). The V gene's germline CDR1 is SGHRS and CDR2 YFSETQ. V lost 8 bases and J lost 5, with 16 bases in between. CDR3 length: 14 amino acids. The CDR3 DNA follows: TGCGCCAGTTCATCCGGGGTGATTACCGGGGAGCTGTTTTTT. This gives the protein CASSSGVITGELFF.

The chain's CDR3 is CASSLFGGGAGGGEKLFF. CDR3 sequence (DNA): TGCGCCAGCAGCTTGTTCGGAGGCGGGGCAGGTGGAGGTGAAAAACTGTTTTTT. The chain uses TRBV5-1 and TRBJ1-4; TRBD1 is a possible D gene (5 bases). Germline-derived CDR1 and CDR2 are SGHRS and YFSETQ. The length of the CDR3 is 18 residues. V was shortened by 1 base and J by 7 bases, with 23 bases between the two germline ends.

This chain connects TRBV2 to TRBJ2-5, with D perhaps matching TRBD1 (5 bases). This CDR3 has 12 residues. The germline CDR1 and CDR2 sequences are SNHLY and FYNNEI. The V gene lost 1 base and the J gene lost 5 bases, with 5 bases spanning the gap. CDR3 loop: CASSEEGETQYF. The CDR3 nucleotides read TGTGCCAGCAGTGAAGAGGGGGAGACCCAGTACTTC.

This chain joins TRBV5-6 and TRBJ1-5; 9 bases map to TRBD1. V shed 2 bases and J 5 bases; nucleotides not matched to a gene: 2. The CDR3 totals 14 residues. Germline V gene data show CDR1 as SGHDT and CDR2 as YYEEEE. The CDR3 loop reads CASSFRQGDQPQHF. The CDR3 nucleotides are TGTGCCAGCAGCTTTAGACAGGGGGATCAGCCCCAGCATTTT.

The CDR3 nucleotides are TGTGCCAGTAGTGCCGATGTTGTTTCAGGGGGCGAGCAGTACTTC. The encoded protein is CASSADVVSGGEQYF. This sequence joins TRBV19 and TRBJ2-7, with 7 bases aligning to TRBD1. CDR1 is LNHDA and CDR2 is SQIVND in the germline V gene (reference sequence). This CDR3 spans 15 amino acids. With 5 bases clipped from V and 6 bases from J, the junction kept 13 bases outside the gene matches.

This sequence joins TRBV27 and TRBJ2-3; 8 nucleotides line up with TRBD1. The germline V gene has CDR1 MNHEY and CDR2 SMNVEV (reference sequence). This CDR3 spans 14 amino acids. V trimming: 4 bases; J trimming: 1 base; junction bases outside the gene matches: 1. The CDR3 sequence: CASSSGQGTDTQYF. The CDR3 coding sequence is TGTGCCAGCAGTTCGGGACAGGGCACAGATACGCAGTATTTT.

The chain carries TRBV18 and TRBJ1-3; D perhaps matches TRBD1 (6 bases). This CDR3 has 16 amino acids. The V and J ends lost 0 bases and 1 base respectively, with 10 bases between them. Germline CDR1 and CDR2: KGHSH and LQKENI. As DNA, the CDR3 is TGTGCCAGCTCACCACCGGACAGCCCTTCTGGAAACACCATATATTTT. Amino acids: CASSPPDSPSGNTIYF.

This clone was observed a handful of times. This chain connects TRBV18 to TRBJ1-4; weak D call: TRBD1 (6 bases). Trimming cost V 4 bases and J 2 bases, with 11 bases left between them. Germline V lookup: CDR1 KGHSH, CDR2 LQKENI. The CDR3 covers 15 residues. Here the CDR3 DNA reads TGTGCCAGCTCACTGAGACAGGATACTAATGAAAAACTGTTTTTT. Amino acid sequence: CASSLRQDTNEKLFF.

V and J are TRBV15 and TRBJ1-2; D gene unclear. Between the trimmed V and J ends, which lost 3 bases and 6 bases, there was a span of 11 bases. There are 13 residues in the CDR3. Per germline, CDR1 LNHNV and CDR2 YYDKDF (reference sequence). The CDR3 sequence is CATSSYRADGYTF. CDR3 in DNA: TGTGCCACCAGCAGTTACCGGGCTGATGGCTACACCTTC.

This clone was detected only a few times. The chain links TRBV9 to TRBJ2-5; 7 bases map to TRBD1. Germline trimming cut 0 bases from V and 3 bases from J; bases unmatched to any gene: 8. Germline V gene lookup returns CDR1 SGDLS and CDR2 YYNGEE. The CDR3 loop spans 16 amino acids. In DNA form, the CDR3 reads TGTGCCAGCAGCGTAGGGGCCGGGACAGCAAAAGAGACCCAGTACTTC. It specifies CASSVGAGTAKETQYF.

The rearrangement uses TRBV28 and TRBJ2-7, with D perhaps assigned TRBD1 or TRBD2 (5 bases each). V lost 6 bases to trimming and J lost 0 bases, with 6 bases between them. The germline V gene has CDR1 MDHEN and CDR2 SYDVKM. This CDR3 contains 12 residues. CDR3 sequence: CASRGRSYEQYF. The CDR3 DNA reads as TGTGCCAGCAGGGGACGCTCCTACGAGCAGTACTTC.

J is TRBJ1-5 and V is TRBV9, with D unresolved. The V and J ends lost 0 bases and 0 bases respectively, with 4 bases between them. CDR1 SGDLS and CDR2 YYNGEE come from the germline V gene. The length of the CDR3 is 14 residues. CDR3 protein: CASSVGFSNQPQHF. The CDR3 DNA sequence: TGTGCCAGCAGCGTAGGCTTTAGCAATCAGCCCCAGCATTTT.

V usage is TRBV7-5 and J usage is TRBJ2-7; the table assigns TRBD2, which was not confirmed against the DNA. TRBV7-5 is reported as a pseudogene. The CDR3 is 17 residues long. CDR3 nucleotides: TGTGTCAGAAGCCCGATAGCGGGAGAGGATAGTGGTTACGAGCAGTACTTC. Amino acids: CVRSPIAGEDSGYEQYF.

The chain links TRBV10-2 to TRBJ2-7; 7 bases agree with TRBD2. Germline assignment: CDR1 WSHSY and CDR2 SAAADI. This CDR3 comprises 15 residues. The V gene end was trimmed by 7 bases and the J gene end by 0 bases; junction bases not matched to a gene: 9. The CDR3 spells CASKGRDGNSYEQYF. CDR3 DNA: TGCGCCAGCAAGGGGAGGGACGGGAACTCCTACGAGCAGTACTTC.